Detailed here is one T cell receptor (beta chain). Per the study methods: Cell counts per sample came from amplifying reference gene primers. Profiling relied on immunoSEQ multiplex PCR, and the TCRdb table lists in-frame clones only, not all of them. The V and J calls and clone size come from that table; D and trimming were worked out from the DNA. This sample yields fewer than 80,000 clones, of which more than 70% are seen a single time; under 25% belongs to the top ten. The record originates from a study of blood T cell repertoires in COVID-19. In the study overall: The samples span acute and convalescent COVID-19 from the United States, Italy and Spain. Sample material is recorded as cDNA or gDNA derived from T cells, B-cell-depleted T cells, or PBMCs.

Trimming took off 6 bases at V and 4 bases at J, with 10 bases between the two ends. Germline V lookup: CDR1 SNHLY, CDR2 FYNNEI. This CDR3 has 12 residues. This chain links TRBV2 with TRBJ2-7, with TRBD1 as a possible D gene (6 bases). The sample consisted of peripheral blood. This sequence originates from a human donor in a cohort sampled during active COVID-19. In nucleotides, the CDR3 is TGTGCCAGCAGACCGGACAGATACGAGCAGTACTTC. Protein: CASRPDRYEQYF.